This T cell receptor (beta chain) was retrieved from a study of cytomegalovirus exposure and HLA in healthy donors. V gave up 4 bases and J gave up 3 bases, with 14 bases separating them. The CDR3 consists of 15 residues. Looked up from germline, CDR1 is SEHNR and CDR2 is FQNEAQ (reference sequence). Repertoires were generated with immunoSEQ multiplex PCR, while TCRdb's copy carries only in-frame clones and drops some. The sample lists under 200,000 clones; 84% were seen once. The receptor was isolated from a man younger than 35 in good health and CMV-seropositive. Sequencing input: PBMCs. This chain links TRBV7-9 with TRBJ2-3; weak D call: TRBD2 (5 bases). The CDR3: CASSSGLQPTDTQYF. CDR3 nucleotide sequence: TGTGCCAGCAGCTCAGGACTTCAACCGACAGATACGCAGTATTTT.